The rows below give T cell receptor beta chains drawn from one sample of a study of Tregs in tolerant kidney transplant recipients. Data came from immunoSEQ multiplex PCR; TCRdb stores just in-frame clones and leaves some out. This sample carries around 120,000 clones, about 90% of them seen once, and the ten largest clones take roughly 0.63%. The sample consisted of CD4+ T cells from blood. The receptors derive from a human donor in good health. Each CDR3 is given without its conserved first and last residue. Part of the rows lack a size; the others show once, few, many or a class for expanded clones.

clone size: -
V gene: TRBV9
CDR3 length: 14
J gene: TRBJ2-3
CDR3 protein: ASSLRGERSTDTQY

clone size: few
V gene: TRBV13
CDR3 length: 13
J gene: TRBJ2-2
CDR3 protein: ASSFLGRGAGELF

clone size: once
V gene: TRBV10-3
CDR3 length: 13
J gene: TRBJ2-5
CDR3 protein: AISESNGGQETQY

clone size: once
V gene: TRBV6-1
CDR3 length: 13
J gene: TRBJ1-3
CDR3 protein: ASRAQGHSGNTIY

clone size: once
V gene: TRBV6-6
CDR3 length: 11
J gene: TRBJ2-2
CDR3 protein: ASSSRILGELF

clone size: -
V gene: TRBV5-1
CDR3 length: 11
J gene: TRBJ2-5
CDR3 protein: ASSSRGRETQY

clone size: -
V gene: TRBV5-4
CDR3 length: 15
J gene: TRBJ2-7
CDR3 protein: ASSLIALAGSSYEQY

clone size: -
V gene: TRBV6-5
CDR3 length: 13
J gene: TRBJ2-7
CDR3 protein: ASSYWTGVSYEQY

clone size: -
V gene: TRBV2
CDR3 length: 11
J gene: TRBJ2-1
CDR3 protein: ASGKEGRNEQF

clone size: -
V gene: TRBV9
CDR3 length: 11
J gene: TRBJ2-4
CDR3 protein: ASSVGQQNIQY

clone size: -
V gene: TRBV5-1
CDR3 length: 12
J gene: TRBJ1-2
CDR3 protein: ASSSTGGGYGYT

clone size: -
V gene: TRBV5-1
CDR3 length: 12
J gene: TRBJ1-1
CDR3 protein: ASSLPGGGTEAF

clone size: -
V gene: TRBV19
CDR3 length: 15
J gene: TRBJ2-6
CDR3 protein: ASSIDPGPPGANVLT

clone size: -
V gene: TRBV6-5
CDR3 length: 13
J gene: TRBJ2-3
CDR3 protein: ASSYADPSTDTQY

clone size: -
V gene: TRBV7-2
CDR3 length: 12
J gene: TRBJ2-2
CDR3 protein: ASSLAWSGGELF

clone size: -
V gene: TRBV4-2
CDR3 length: 18
J gene: TRBJ2-1
CDR3 protein: ASSQGFLASGGARYNEQF

clone size: -
V gene: TRBV7-2
CDR3 length: 13
J gene: TRBJ2-7
CDR3 protein: ASRRRAGQSYEQY

clone size: once
V gene: TRBV18
CDR3 length: 14
J gene: TRBJ2-2
CDR3 protein: ASSPPQGGTTGELF

clone size: -
V gene: TRBV7-2
CDR3 length: 10
J gene: TRBJ1-5
CDR3 protein: ASSREDQPQH

clone size: -
V gene: TRBV18
CDR3 length: 12
J gene: TRBJ1-3
CDR3 protein: ASSPTPSGNTIY

clone size: -
V gene: TRBV4-2
CDR3 length: 11
J gene: TRBJ1-2
CDR3 protein: ASTGGMGVGYT

clone size: -
V gene: TRBV6-5
CDR3 length: 11
J gene: TRBJ2-7
CDR3 protein: ASSYRDGNEQY

clone size: -
V gene: TRBV29-1
CDR3 length: 13
J gene: TRBJ2-3
CDR3 protein: SVEIRDRGPDTQY

clone size: -
V gene: TRBV5-1
CDR3 length: 11
J gene: TRBJ2-7
CDR3 protein: ASSLVGTDEQY

clone size: -
V gene: TRBV7-9
CDR3 length: 13
J gene: TRBJ2-1
CDR3 protein: ASSFGGSSYNEQF

clone size: once
V gene: TRBV5-1
CDR3 length: 12
J gene: TRBJ2-7
CDR3 protein: ASSLSGINYEQY

clone size: -
V gene: TRBV30
CDR3 length: 13
J gene: TRBJ2-3
CDR3 protein: AWREGSTAPDTQY

clone size: -
V gene: TRBV7-6
CDR3 length: 12
J gene: TRBJ1-2
CDR3 protein: ASSWDNGGQGYT

clone size: -
V gene: TRBV6-5
CDR3 length: 13
J gene: TRBJ1-6
CDR3 protein: ASSYAGQGNSPLH

clone size: -
V gene: TRBV30
CDR3 length: 13
J gene: TRBJ1-6
CDR3 protein: AWSEGGANYSPLH

clone size: -
V gene: TRBV6-5
CDR3 length: 13
J gene: TRBJ1-5
CDR3 protein: ASSYSKRSNQPQH

clone size: -
V gene: TRBV4-1
CDR3 length: 12
J gene: TRBJ2-2
CDR3 protein: ASSQEPAAGELF

clone size: -
V gene: TRBV18
CDR3 length: 11
J gene: TRBJ2-5
CDR3 protein: ASSFGEQETQY

clone size: -
V gene: TRBV5-1
CDR3 length: 11
J gene: TRBJ2-7
CDR3 protein: ASSLDLPYEQY

clone size: -
V gene: TRBV6-5
CDR3 length: 10
J gene: TRBJ2-3
CDR3 protein: ASGTRRGTQY

clone size: -
V gene: TRBV5-1
CDR3 length: 12
J gene: TRBJ2-5
CDR3 protein: ASSLDASKGTQY

clone size: once
V gene: TRBV18
CDR3 length: 11
J gene: TRBJ2-5
CDR3 protein: ASSPQPQETQY